The present TCR beta chain was sequenced within a study of blood T cell repertoires in COVID-19. At the level of the study: The analysed material was cDNA or gDNA that came from T cells, B-cell-depleted T cells, or PBMCs.

This table comes from immunoSEQ multiplex PCR, and its TCRdb copy is limited to in-frame clones, with some not included. This table holds approximately 290,000 clones, roughly 91% found once. With 3 bases clipped from V and 5 bases from J, the junction kept 3 bases outside the gene matches. Per germline, CDR1 KGHSH and CDR2 LQKENI. The CDR3 contains 16 residues. Sequencing was carried out using peripheral blood. The receptor's source is a woman under 40 with COVID-19, enrolled during active disease. The chain is built from TRBV18 and TRBJ2-1; 14 nucleotides match TRBD2. The CDR3 nucleotides read TGTGCCAGCTCACCTGGACTAGCGGGGGGTAACAATGAGCAGTTCTTC. Translated: CASSPGLAGGNNEQFF.